The present entry profiles one T cell receptor beta chain with its context. This sample stems from a study of blood T cell repertoires in COVID-19. In the study overall: Whether acute or convalescent, the COVID-19 samples came from the United States, Italy and Spain.

Germline CDR1 and CDR2: MNHNY and SVGAGI (reference sequence). The CDR3 is 15 residues long. Trimming removed 0 bases at V and 6 bases at J, with 15 bases between. As handled by the study authors: It was from reference gene primer amplification that nucleated cell counts were estimated. Measured with immunoSEQ multiplex PCR; TCRdb has only the in-frame clones, and not every one. That table furnishes V, J and clone size, whereas the DNA furnished D and trimming. There are over 200,000 clones in the sample; approximately 90% occur only once, and about 2.5% lies in the top ten. The sample was peripheral blood. The chain joins TRBV6-6 to TRBJ2-7, with D possibly TRBD2 on 5 matching bases. The receptor was derived from a man aged 30 to 45 with COVID-19, enrolled during active disease. The CDR3 protein is CASSYSRETRREQYF. The CDR3 DNA reads TGTGCCAGCAGTTACTCGAGGGAGACCCGCCGCGAGCAGTACTTC.